The present TCR beta chain was sequenced within a study of T cell changes during pregnancy in multiple sclerosis. Produced via immunoSEQ multiplex PCR; TCRdb's table is partial and in-frame only. The top ten hold 1.2% of the sample, which has around 69,000 clones, approximately 94% seen once. The junction had 11 bases not matched to a gene; V was cut back by 6 bases and J by 0 bases. CDR1 is MDHEN and CDR2 is SYDVKM in the germline V gene. This CDR3 region has 16 residues. The origin of this receptor is a female donor with multiple sclerosis, enrolled in a pregnancy study. The source was peripheral blood, collected in the third trimester of pregnancy. This rearrangement joins TRBV28 to TRBJ2-7; 7 bases align to TRBD2. The CDR3 reads CASRPWDYPHSYEQYF. The CDR3 DNA is TGTGCCAGCAGACCCTGGGACTATCCACACTCCTACGAGCAGTACTTC.